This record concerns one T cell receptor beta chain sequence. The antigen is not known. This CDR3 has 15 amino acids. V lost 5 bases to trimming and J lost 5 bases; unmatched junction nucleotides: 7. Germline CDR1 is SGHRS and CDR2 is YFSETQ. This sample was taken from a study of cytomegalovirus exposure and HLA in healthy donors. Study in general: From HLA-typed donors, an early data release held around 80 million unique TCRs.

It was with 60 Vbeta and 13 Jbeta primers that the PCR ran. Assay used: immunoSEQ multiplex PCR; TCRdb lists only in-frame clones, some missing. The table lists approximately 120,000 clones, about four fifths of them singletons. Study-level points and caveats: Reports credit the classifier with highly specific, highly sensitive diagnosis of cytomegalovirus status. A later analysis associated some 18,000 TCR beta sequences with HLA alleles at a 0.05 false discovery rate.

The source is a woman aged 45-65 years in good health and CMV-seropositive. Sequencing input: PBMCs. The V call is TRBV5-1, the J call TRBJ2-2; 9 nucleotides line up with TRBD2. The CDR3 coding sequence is TGCGCCAGCAGGTTTAGCGGGAGTATTACCGGGGAGCTGTTTTTT. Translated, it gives CASRFSGSITGELFF.